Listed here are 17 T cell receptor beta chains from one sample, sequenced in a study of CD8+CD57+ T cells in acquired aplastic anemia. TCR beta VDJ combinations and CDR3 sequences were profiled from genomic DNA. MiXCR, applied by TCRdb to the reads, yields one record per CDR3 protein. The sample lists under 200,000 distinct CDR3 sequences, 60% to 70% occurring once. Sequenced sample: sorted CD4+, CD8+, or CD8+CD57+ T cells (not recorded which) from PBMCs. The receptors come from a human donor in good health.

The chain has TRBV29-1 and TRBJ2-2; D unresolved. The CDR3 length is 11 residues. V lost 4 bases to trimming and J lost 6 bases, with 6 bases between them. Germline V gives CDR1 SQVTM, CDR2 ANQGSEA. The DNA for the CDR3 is TGCAGCGTTGGGCACGCCGGGGAGCTGTTTTTT. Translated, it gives CSVGHAGELFF.

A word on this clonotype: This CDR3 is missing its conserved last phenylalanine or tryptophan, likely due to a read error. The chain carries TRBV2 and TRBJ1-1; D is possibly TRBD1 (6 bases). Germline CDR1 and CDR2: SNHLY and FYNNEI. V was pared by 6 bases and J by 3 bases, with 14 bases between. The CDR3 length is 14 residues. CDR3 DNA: TGTGCCAGCAGCACAAGGGGGATCGACACTGAAGCTTTCTCT. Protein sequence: CASSTRGIDTEAFS.

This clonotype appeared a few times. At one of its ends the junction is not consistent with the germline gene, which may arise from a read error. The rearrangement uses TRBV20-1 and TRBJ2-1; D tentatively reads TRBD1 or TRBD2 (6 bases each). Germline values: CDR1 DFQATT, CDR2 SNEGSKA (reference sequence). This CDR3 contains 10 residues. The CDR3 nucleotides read TGTAGGGGGGAGTACAATGAGCAGTTCTTC. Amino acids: CRGEYNEQFF.

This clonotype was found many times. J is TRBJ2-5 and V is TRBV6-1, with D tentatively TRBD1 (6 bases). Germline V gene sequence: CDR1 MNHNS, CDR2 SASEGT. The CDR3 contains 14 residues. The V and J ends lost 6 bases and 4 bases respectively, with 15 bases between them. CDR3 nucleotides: TGTGCCAGCAGGGGACAAGAGATCACAGAGACCCAGTACTTC. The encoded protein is CASRGQEITETQYF.

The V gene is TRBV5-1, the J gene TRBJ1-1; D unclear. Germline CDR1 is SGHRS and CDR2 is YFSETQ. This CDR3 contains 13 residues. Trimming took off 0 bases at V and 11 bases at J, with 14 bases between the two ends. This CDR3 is CASSLVGLAEAFF. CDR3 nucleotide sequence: TGCGCCAGCAGCTTGGTAGGACTAGCGGAGGCTTTCTTT.

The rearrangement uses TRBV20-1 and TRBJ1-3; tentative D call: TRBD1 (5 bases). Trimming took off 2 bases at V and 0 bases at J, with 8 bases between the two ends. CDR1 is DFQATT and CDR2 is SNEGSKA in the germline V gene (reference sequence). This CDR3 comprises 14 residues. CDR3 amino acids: CSARQGTSGNTIYF. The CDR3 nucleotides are TGCAGTGCTAGACAGGGCACCTCTGGAAACACCATATATTTT.

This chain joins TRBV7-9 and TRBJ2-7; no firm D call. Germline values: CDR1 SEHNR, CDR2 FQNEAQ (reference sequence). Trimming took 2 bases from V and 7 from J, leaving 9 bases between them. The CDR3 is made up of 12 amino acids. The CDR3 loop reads CASSLNLGEQYF. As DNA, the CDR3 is TGTGCCAGCAGCTTAAATCTGGGGGAGCAGTACTTC.

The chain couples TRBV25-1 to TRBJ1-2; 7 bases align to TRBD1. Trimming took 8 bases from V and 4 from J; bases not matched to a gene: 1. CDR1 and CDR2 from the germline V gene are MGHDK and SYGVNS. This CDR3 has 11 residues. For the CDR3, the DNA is TGTGCCAGCGCAGGGGGCTATGGCTACACCTTC. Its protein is CASAGGYGYTF.

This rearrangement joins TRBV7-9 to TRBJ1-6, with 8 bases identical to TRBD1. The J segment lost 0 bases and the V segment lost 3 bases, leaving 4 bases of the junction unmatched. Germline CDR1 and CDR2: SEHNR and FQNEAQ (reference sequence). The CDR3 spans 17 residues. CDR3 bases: TGTGCCAGCAGCTTGGGACAGGTCAACTCCTATAATTCACCCCTCCACTTT. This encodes CASSLGQVNSYNSPLHF.

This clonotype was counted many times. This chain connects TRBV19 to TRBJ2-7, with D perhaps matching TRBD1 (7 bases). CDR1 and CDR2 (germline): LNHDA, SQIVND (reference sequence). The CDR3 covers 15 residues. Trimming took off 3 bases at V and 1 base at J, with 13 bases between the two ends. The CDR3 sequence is CASSISQGGSYEQYF. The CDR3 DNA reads TGTGCCAGTAGTATTTCGCAGGGGGGATCCTACGAGCAGTACTTC.

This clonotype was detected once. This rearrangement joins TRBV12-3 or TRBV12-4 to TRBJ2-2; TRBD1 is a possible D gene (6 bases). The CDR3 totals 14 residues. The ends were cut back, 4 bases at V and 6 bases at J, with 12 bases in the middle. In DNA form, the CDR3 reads TGTGCCAGCAGTTATCGCGCAGGGGCCGGGGAGCTGTTTTTT. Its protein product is CASSYRAGAGELFF.

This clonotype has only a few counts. The CDR3 DNA follows: TGCAGTGCTAGACGACAGGGCGGGCAGCCCCAGCATTTT. This gives the protein CSARRQGGQPQHF. The chain recombines TRBV20-1 with TRBJ1-5, with 7 bases lining up with TRBD1. Germline CDR1 is DFQATT and CDR2 is SNEGSKA (reference sequence). Trimming at V came to 2 bases and at J to 7 bases, leaving 5 bases not matched to a gene. This CDR3 is built from 13 residues.

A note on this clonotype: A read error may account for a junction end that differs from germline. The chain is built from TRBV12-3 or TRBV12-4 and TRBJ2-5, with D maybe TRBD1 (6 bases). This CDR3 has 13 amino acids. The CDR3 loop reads CASSLGQFETQYF. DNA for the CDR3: TGTGCCAGCAGCTTAGGACAGTTCGAGACCCAGTACTTC.

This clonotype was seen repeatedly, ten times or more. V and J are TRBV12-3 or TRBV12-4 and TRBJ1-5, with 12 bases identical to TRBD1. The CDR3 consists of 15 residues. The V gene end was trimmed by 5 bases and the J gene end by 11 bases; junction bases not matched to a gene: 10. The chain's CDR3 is CASSVGTGGAEAQHF. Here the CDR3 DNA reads TGTGCCAGCAGTGTCGGGACAGGGGGCGCGGAAGCCCAGCATTTT.

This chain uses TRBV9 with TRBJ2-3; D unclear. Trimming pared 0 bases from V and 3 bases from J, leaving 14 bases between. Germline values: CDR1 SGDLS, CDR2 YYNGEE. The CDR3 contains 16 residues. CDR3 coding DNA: TGTGCCAGCAGCGTAGCTGGCACCGGCGCGACAGATACGCAGTATTTT. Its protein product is CASSVAGTGATDTQYF.

The CDR3 protein is CSVEDLKGRTF. The CDR3 coding sequence is TGCAGCGTTGAAGATCTTAAAGGACGAACCTTC. The chain has TRBV29-1 and TRBJ1-2; D is unclear. Germline V gene data show CDR1 as SQVTM and CDR2 as ANQGSEA. The V gene lost 0 bases and the J gene lost 14 bases, with 13 bases spanning the gap. The CDR3 has 11 residues. The variable domain in full, with the rest retrieved from reference TRBV29-1 and TRBJ1-2, is SAVISQKPSRDICQRGTSLTIQCQVDSQVTMMFWYRQQPGQSLTLIATANQGSEATYESGFVIDKFPISRPNLTFSTLTVSNMSPEDSSIYLCSVEDLKGRTFGSGTRLTVV.

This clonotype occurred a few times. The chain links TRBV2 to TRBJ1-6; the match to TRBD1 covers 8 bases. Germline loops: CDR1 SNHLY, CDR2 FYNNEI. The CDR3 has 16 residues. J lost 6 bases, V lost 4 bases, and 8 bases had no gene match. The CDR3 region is CASSVGSGGLNSPLHF. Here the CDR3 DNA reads TGTGCCAGCAGTGTGGGGTCAGGGGGCCTTAATTCACCCCTCCACTTT.